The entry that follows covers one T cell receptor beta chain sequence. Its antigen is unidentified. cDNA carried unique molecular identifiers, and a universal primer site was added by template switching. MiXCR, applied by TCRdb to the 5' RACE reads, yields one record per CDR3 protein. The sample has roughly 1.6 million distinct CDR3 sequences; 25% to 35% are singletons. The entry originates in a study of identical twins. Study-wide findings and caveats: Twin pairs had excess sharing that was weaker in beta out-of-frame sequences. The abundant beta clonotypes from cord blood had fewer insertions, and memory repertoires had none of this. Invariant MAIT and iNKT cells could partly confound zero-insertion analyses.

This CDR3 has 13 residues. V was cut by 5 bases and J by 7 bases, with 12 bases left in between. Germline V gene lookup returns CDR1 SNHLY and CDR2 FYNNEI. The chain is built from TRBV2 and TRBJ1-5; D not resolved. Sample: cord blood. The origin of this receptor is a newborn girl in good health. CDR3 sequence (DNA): TGTGCCAGCAGTAACAGTAAGGTCCAGCCCCAGCATTTT. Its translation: CASSNSKVQPQHF.